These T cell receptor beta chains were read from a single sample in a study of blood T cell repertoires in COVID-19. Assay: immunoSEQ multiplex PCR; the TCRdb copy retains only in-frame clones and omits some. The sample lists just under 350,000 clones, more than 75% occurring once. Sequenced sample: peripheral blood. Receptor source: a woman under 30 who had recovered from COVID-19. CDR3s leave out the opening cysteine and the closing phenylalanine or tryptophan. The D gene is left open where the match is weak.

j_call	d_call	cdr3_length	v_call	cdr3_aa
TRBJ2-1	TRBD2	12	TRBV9	ASSTRTSGGKQF
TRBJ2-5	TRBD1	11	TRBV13	ASSPDREETQY
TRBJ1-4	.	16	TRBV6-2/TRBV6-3	ASSYGATAAPAYEKLF
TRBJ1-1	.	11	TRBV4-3	ASSEGGRGEAF
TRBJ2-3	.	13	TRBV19	ASSFNSYSTDTQY
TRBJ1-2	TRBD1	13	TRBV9	ASRGGQGTFYGYT
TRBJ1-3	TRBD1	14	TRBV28	ASSSPGQGFGNTIY
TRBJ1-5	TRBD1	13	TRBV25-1	ASSESTGGNQPQH
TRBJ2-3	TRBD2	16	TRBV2	ASRRRLAGVNVTDTQY
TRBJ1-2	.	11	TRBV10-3	AISMERLSGYT
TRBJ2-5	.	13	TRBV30	AWSSVGRRGETQY
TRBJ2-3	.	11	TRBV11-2	ASSTRAQDTQY
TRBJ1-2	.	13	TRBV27	ASSASLRVFGGYT
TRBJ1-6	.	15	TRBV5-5	ASSLAVRPTNNSPLH
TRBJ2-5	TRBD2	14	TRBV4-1	ASSQDEAGVGETQY
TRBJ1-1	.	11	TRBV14	ASSLHLSTEAF
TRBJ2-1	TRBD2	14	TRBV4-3	ASSGIAGLSYNEQF
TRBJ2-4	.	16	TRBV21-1	ASSNDRTTNNDKNIQY
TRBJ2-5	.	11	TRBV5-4	ASSDGGMETQY
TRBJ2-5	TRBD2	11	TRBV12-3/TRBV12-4	ASSGLAQETQY
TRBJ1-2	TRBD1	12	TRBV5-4	ASRNGTVSYGYT
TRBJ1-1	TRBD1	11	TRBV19	AATGTGNTEAF
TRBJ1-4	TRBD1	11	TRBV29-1	SVRTGPGEKLF
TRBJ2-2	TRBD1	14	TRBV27	ASSLQTGVRTGELF
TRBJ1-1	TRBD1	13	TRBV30	AWTNTGGGRLQAF
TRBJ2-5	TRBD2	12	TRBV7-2	ASSRTGGSETQY
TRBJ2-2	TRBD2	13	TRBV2	ASTKLAGNTGELF
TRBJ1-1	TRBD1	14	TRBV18	ASSPRQGRENTEAF
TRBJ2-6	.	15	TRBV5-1	ASSPWTASSGANVLT
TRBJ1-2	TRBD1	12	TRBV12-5	ASGDRGLNYGYT
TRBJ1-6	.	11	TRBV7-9	ASSAGWNSPLH
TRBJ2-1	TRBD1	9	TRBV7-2	ASSRTGERF
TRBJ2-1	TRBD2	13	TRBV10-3	AISEWSGTINEQF
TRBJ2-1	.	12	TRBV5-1	ASSPYRADNEQF
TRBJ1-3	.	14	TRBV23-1	ASTPRYTSSGNTIY
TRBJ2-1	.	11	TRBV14	ASSLATGYEQF
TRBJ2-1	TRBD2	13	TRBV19	ASSILAGGPNEQF
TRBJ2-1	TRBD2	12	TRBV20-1	SASSSGDYNEQF
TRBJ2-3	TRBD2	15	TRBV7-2	ASSLLPSGRGTDTQY
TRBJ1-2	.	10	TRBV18	ASSPSGVGYT
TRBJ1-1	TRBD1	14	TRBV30	AWTRPTGGVDTEAF
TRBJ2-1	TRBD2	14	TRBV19	ASSPPGRGLWDEQF
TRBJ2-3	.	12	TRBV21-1	ASSKAGGTDTQY
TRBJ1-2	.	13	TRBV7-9	ASSTTGVGIYGYT
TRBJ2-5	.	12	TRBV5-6	ASSRGSTEETQY
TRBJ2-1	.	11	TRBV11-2	ASSSLRGYEQF
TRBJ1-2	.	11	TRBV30	AWSVRQDYGYT
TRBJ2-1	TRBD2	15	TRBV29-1	SVEKEGLAGVGNEQF
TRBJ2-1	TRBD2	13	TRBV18	ASSPGGRAPNEQF
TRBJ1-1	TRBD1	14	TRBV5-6	ASSFRTGLMNTEAF
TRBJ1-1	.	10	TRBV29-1	SVWAGRTEAF
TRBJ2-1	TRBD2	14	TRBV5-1	ASSPRASGGYNEQF
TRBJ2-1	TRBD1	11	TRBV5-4	ASSARQGFRWI
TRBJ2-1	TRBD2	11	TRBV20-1	SASLLAGREQF
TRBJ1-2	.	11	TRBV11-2	ASSETGGYGYT
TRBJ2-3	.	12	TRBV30	AWSGWGRADTQY
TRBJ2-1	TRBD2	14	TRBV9	ASSTRGLAGIDEQF